This T cell receptor beta chain was obtained from a study of T cells in Graves' hyperthyroidism and ophthalmopathy. General study findings and limits: Through a model of 13 V-J features, ophthalmopathy was separated from stable hyperthyroidism. Blood also showed most of the thyroid clonotypes that were expanded above 0.001.

This clonotype was counted many times. The antigen remains undetermined. This CDR3 is 15 amino acids long. V was clipped by 0 bases and J by 2 bases, with 9 bases between them. The germline CDR1 and CDR2 sequences are SGHRS and YFSETQ. RNA transcripts provided the source from which TCR beta CDR3 regions were amplified. HTBI primers were the set used in a first-round RT-PCR of the TCR CDR3. TCRdb analysed the multiplex PCR reads with MiXCR anew, one entry per CDR3 protein. The sample consists of under 600,000 distinct CDR3 sequences, about 16% of them appearing once. The cohort's ophthalmopathy patients, a group with duration under 3 months, had a Clinical Activity Score of at least 3 and a NOSPECS grade of at least 4. Uncontrolled infection, other autoimmune disease, pregnancy or lactation excluded patients.

The chain links TRBV5-1 to TRBJ1-5; D gene uncertain. Sequencing was done on a sample of blood. The sequence derives from a woman aged 40 to 49 with Graves' ophthalmopathy. The DNA of the CDR3 is TGCGCCAGCAGCTTGGGGGGTACGGGCAATCAGCCCCAGCATTTT. Its translation is CASSLGGTGNQPQHF.